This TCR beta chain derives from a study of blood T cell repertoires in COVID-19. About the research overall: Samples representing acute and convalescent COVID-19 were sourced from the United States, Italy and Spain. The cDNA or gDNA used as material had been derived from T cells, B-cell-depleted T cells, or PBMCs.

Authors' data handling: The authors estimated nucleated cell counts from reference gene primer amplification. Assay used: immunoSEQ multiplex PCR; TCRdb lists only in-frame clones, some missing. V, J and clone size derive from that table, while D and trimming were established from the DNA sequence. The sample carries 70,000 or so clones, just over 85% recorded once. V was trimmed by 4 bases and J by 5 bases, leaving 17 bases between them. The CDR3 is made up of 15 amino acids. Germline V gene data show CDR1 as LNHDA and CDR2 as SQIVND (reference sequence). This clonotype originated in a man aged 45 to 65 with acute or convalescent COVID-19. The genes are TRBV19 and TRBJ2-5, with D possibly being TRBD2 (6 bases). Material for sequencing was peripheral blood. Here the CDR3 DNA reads TGTGCCAGTAGTACGAGGGACTCCAGGTCGGAGACCCAGTACTTC. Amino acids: CASSTRDSRSETQYF.